The 2 T cell receptor beta chains in this list originate from one sample, sequenced in a study of T cells after yellow fever vaccination. TCRdb independently ran MiXCR on the 5' RACE reads; one entry per CDR3 protein. The sample lists more than 250,000 distinct CDR3 sequences; 6.5% to 8.5% were seen once. The sequences come from PBMCs, collected roughly 46 days after the first yellow fever vaccination. The receptors were sampled from a man between 18 and 35 years old who received the YFV17D yellow fever vaccine.

The sample holds a few counts of this clonotype. The V call is TRBV11-2, the J call TRBJ2-1; weak D call: TRBD2 (5 bases). The CDR3 is 15 residues long. V lost 0 bases and J 5 bases, leaving 11 bases between the germline ends. Germline CDR1 SGHAT, CDR2 FQNNGV. The CDR3 DNA is TGTGCCAGCAGCTTAGATCGGGGTCCAAACAATGAGCAGTTCTTC. Translation: CASSLDRGPNNEQFF.

In this sample, this clonotype turned up a few times. V is TRBV29-1 and J is TRBJ2-3; maybe TRBD1 (5 bases). V lost 3 bases, J lost 4 bases, and 11 bases lay in between. From germline, CDR1 is SQVTM and CDR2 ANQGSEA. The CDR3 runs 13 residues. CDR3 protein: CSVDPEGADTQYF. CDR3 sequence (DNA): TGCAGCGTTGATCCCGAAGGGGCAGATACGCAGTATTTT.